This T cell receptor (beta chain) was identified during a study of PD-1 blockade in classical Hodgkin lymphoma. Study conclusions and caveats: TCR diversity rose significantly by C4D1 in CD4+ but not CD8+ cells.

Time point here: cycle 4 day 1 (C4D1), after more than five weeks of nivolumab. Every patient was affected by relapse after autologous stem cell transplantation, while exposure to brentuximab vedotin was not uniform. Points on this clone: Antigen: not known.

The method was immunoSEQ multiplex PCR; TCRdb's version includes in-frame clones alone and lacks a portion of them. The sample includes under 60,000 clones, approximately 86% of them seen just once. The V end lost 4 bases, the J end lost 0 bases, and 10 bases lay between the germline ends. The CDR3 is 14 residues long. The germline V gene has CDR1 SGHTA and CDR2 FQGNSA. This TCR was sampled from a human donor with classical Hodgkin lymphoma. This chain joins TRBV7-2 and TRBJ2-7; weak D call: TRBD1 (6 bases). Specimen: peripheral blood mononuclear cells (PBMCs), collected before the fourth cycle of nivolumab. CDR3 sequence (DNA): TGTGCCAGCAGCTGGGGGCCCCGCTCCTACGAGCAGTACTTC. This sequence encodes CASSWGPRSYEQYF.